What follows are 24 T cell receptor beta chains derived from one specimen sequenced in a study of blood T cell repertoires in COVID-19. Libraries were prepared by immunoSEQ multiplex PCR; TCRdb keeps only in-frame clonotypes and omits some of them. The table shows tens of thousands of clones, with 88% occurring only once. The source material was peripheral blood. The receptors come from a human donor in a cohort sampled during active COVID-19.

This clone was recorded a few times. The chain has TRBV4-1 and TRBJ2-7; 12 nucleotides match TRBD2. Germline CDR1 and CDR2: MGHRA and YSYEKL. The CDR3 loop spans 18 amino acids. V shed 0 bases, J shed 0 bases, and the junction held 6 bases outside the gene matches. The CDR3 region is CASSQETSGSSYSYEQYF. CDR3 nucleotide sequence: TGCGCCAGCAGCCAAGAGACTAGCGGGAGCTCCTACTCCTACGAGCAGTACTTC.

The V gene is TRBV18, the J gene TRBJ1-2, with D possibly TRBD1 on 5 matching bases. V was shortened by 4 bases and J by 3 bases, with 15 bases between the two germline ends. Per the germline V gene, CDR1 is KGHSH and CDR2 is LQKENI. The CDR3 has 15 amino acids. DNA of the CDR3: TGTGCCAGCTCACTCGGACCGGGGGGGGACTATGGCTACACCTTC. Amino acid sequence: CASSLGPGGDYGYTF.

The rearrangement uses TRBV6-2 or TRBV6-3 and TRBJ1-1; D gene ambiguous. Trimming took off 4 bases at V and 2 bases at J, with 20 bases between the two ends. The CDR3 consists of 17 residues. CDR1 and CDR2 (germline): MNHEY, SVGEGT. The CDR3 coding sequence is TGTGCCAGCAGTTTTCAGACAATTCTCCCCGATAACACTGAAGCTTTCTTT. Translated: CASSFQTILPDNTEAFF.

The V gene is TRBV14, the J gene TRBJ2-7, with 10 bases identical to TRBD1. V lost 4 bases and J lost 3; bases outside the gene matches: 6. The CDR3 totals 15 residues. Per germline, CDR1 SGHDN and CDR2 FVKESK. CDR3 nucleotides: TGTGCCAGCAGCCCTCGGACAGGGGGTAACTACGAGCAGTACTTC. This sequence encodes CASSPRTGGNYEQYF.

The rearrangement links TRBV2 to TRBJ2-7; 9 nucleotides line up with TRBD1. Per germline, CDR1 SNHLY and CDR2 FYNNEI. Trimming took 9 bases from V and 3 from J; bases not matched to a gene: 9. There are 14 residues in the CDR3. CDR3 residues: CASYIPGQGYEQYF. The CDR3 DNA reads TGTGCCAGTTATATCCCGGGACAGGGCTACGAGCAGTACTTC.

The rearrangement links TRBV6-5 to TRBJ1-3; D is possibly TRBD1 (5 bases). The CDR3 totals 13 residues. Per the germline V gene, CDR1 is MNHEY and CDR2 is SVGAGI. Trimming left V 8 bases short and J 4 bases short, with 12 bases between. The CDR3 protein is CASLRASGNTIYF. CDR3 bases: TGTGCCAGCCTCAGGGCGTCGGGAAACACCATATATTTT.

This chain uses TRBV11-2 with TRBJ2-1, with D uncertain. V dropped 1 base and J dropped 7 bases, with 20 bases sitting between them. The CDR3 runs 17 residues. Germline CDR1 and CDR2: SGHAT and FQNNGV. CDR3 sequence (DNA): TGTGCCAGCAGCTTAGCTTTGGGCGCAGACCTACGGAATGAGCAGTTCTTC. It codes for CASSLALGADLRNEQFF.

The CDR3 nucleotides are TGCGCCAGCAGTGAGTCGGGGCTAGCGGGAAGCGTGCAGTACTTC. Residues: CASSESGLAGSVQYF. The chain couples TRBV10-2 to TRBJ2-7, with 9 bases matching TRBD2. The V segment lost 0 bases and the J segment 9 bases; nucleotides outside the gene matches: 9. CDR3 length equals 15 residues. Germline-derived CDR1 and CDR2 are WSHSY and SAAADI.

This clone was detected once. This chain joins TRBV2 and TRBJ2-5; 9 positions match TRBD1. CDR1 and CDR2 (germline): SNHLY, FYNNEI. The CDR3 length is 15 residues. The ends lost 4 bases at V and 1 base at J; junction bases unmatched: 4. CDR3 nucleotides: TGTGCCAGCAGTGCCGGGACAGGGAGCCAAGAGACCCAGTACTTC. Residues: CASSAGTGSQETQYF.

The gene calls are TRBV11-2 and TRBJ2-1, with D maybe TRBD2 (5 bases). V shed 1 base and J shed 0 bases, with 16 bases lying between them. CDR3 length equals 18 residues. Germline loops: CDR1 SGHAT, CDR2 FQNNGV. In DNA form, the CDR3 reads TGTGCCAGCAGCTTAGCAGAGGGAGACTACCTCTCCTACAATGAGCAGTTCTTC. Protein sequence: CASSLAEGDYLSYNEQFF.

This sequence joins TRBV6-2 or TRBV6-3 and TRBJ2-5; D remains unclear. Trimming stripped 2 bases from V and 2 bases from J, with 9 bases between. CDR3 length: 14 amino acids. Germline CDR1 MNHEY, CDR2 SVGEGT. The CDR3 DNA sequence: TGTGCCAGCAGTTACCTGGCTCGTCAAGAGACCCAGTACTTC. This encodes CASSYLARQETQYF.

The chain combines TRBV30 with TRBJ1-4, with D possibly being TRBD1 (6 bases). V was pared by 4 bases and J by 7 bases, with 16 bases between. The CDR3 extends over 14 amino acids. Germline CDR1 is GTSNPN and CDR2 is SVGIG (reference sequence). CDR3 sequence reads: CAWTMTGSAEKLFF. CDR3 DNA: TGTGCCTGGACCATGACAGGCTCTGCTGAAAAACTGTTTTTT.

This rearrangement joins TRBV4-1 to TRBJ2-7; TRBD1 agrees at 7 bases. V lost 0 bases and J lost 3; bases outside the gene matches: 17. CDR1 is MGHRA, CDR2 YSYEKL, per germline. This CDR3 contains 19 residues. The CDR3: CASSQDPFRGSFLDYEQYF. CDR3 DNA: TGCGCCAGCAGCCAAGATCCGTTCAGGGGGTCGTTTCTGGACTACGAGCAGTACTTC.

J is TRBJ2-7 and V is TRBV25-1; D might be TRBD2 (7 bases). Between the trimmed V and J ends, which lost 0 bases and 2 bases, there was a span of 11 bases. The CDR3 has 15 amino acids. From germline, CDR1 is MGHDK and CDR2 SYGVNS. The CDR3 sequence: CASSEYRGATYEQYF. CDR3 bases: TGTGCCAGCAGTGAATATCGGGGGGCCACCTACGAGCAGTACTTC.

This clone was seen more than once but under ten times. The genes are TRBV7-9 and TRBJ1-6; maybe TRBD1 (5 bases). The V gene lost 3 bases and the J gene lost 4 bases, with 10 bases spanning the gap. This CDR3 region has 15 residues. Germline CDR1 and CDR2: SEHNR and FQNEAQ (reference sequence). CDR3 nucleotides: TGTGCCAGCAGCTTCGGGGACTATTATAATTCACCCCTCCACTTT. The encoded protein is CASSFGDYYNSPLHF.

V usage is TRBV5-6 and J usage is TRBJ2-1; maybe TRBD2 (5 bases). Deletions cut 2 bases from V and 6 bases from J, with 12 bases between. This CDR3 is built from 14 residues. Germline V lookup: CDR1 SGHDT, CDR2 YYEEEE. CDR3 DNA sequence: TGTGCCAGCAGCTTAGGGCTAGCCATCAATGAGCAGTTCTTC. It specifies CASSLGLAINEQFF.

The CDR3 region is CASSLAQVDTQYF. DNA for the CDR3: TGTGCCAGCAGTTTAGCTCAGGTGGATACGCAGTATTTT. This sequence joins TRBV28 and TRBJ2-3; the D is unclear. The CDR3 length is 13 residues. Trimming took 2 bases from V and 6 from J, leaving 9 bases between them. Germline loops: CDR1 MDHEN, CDR2 SYDVKM.

The CDR3 reads CASSLNPSGLTDTQYF. In nucleotides, the CDR3 is TGCGCCAGCAGCTTGAACCCGAGCGGCCTAACAGATACGCAGTATTTT. The V gene is TRBV5-1, the J gene TRBJ2-3; D is perhaps TRBD2 (5 bases). CDR1 is SGHRS and CDR2 is YFSETQ in the germline V gene. The CDR3 totals 16 residues. V dropped 1 base and J dropped 3 bases, with 15 bases sitting between them.

This clone appeared a single time. V is TRBV19 and J is TRBJ2-3, with D maybe TRBD1 (6 bases). The V gene's germline CDR1 is LNHDA and CDR2 SQIVND (reference sequence). V lost 3 bases, J lost 4 bases, and 14 bases lay in between. The CDR3 contains 15 residues. The CDR3 loop is CASSILQGWADTQYF. The CDR3 region has the DNA TGTGCCAGTAGTATTCTACAGGGATGGGCAGATACGCAGTATTTT.

V and J are TRBV19 and TRBJ1-1; weak D call: TRBD1 (5 bases). Germline V lookup: CDR1 LNHDA, CDR2 SQIVND (reference sequence). The V and J ends lost 9 bases and 0 bases respectively, with 11 bases between them. The CDR3 length is 13 residues. This CDR3 reads CASRGLMNTEAFF. CDR3 DNA: TGTGCCAGCCGGGGACTGATGAACACTGAAGCTTTCTTT.

CDR3 sequence: CASSVGGTSRVEQYF. The CDR3, as DNA: TGTGCCAGCAGCGTTGGCGGGACTAGCCGAGTCGAGCAGTACTTC. The gene calls are TRBV9 and TRBJ2-7; 9 nucleotides align to TRBD2. Per germline, CDR1 SGDLS and CDR2 YYNGEE. The J segment lost 6 bases and the V segment lost 2 bases, leaving 9 bases of the junction unmatched. The CDR3 is 15 residues long.

This chain joins TRBV4-1 and TRBJ2-2, with D possibly being TRBD1 (5 bases). Germline V gives CDR1 MGHRA, CDR2 YSYEKL. Trimming removed 6 bases from V and 4 bases from J, with 12 bases in between. The CDR3 sequence is 14 residues long. CDR3 in amino acids: CASRNSDITGELFF. Written as DNA, the CDR3 is TGCGCCAGCAGAAACTCGGACATCACCGGGGAGCTGTTTTTT.

The J gene is TRBJ1-5, the V gene TRBV2; a possible D gene is TRBD1 (6 bases). This CDR3 is built from 14 residues. The ends were cut back, 4 bases at V and 7 bases at J, with 14 bases in the middle. CDR1 SNHLY and CDR2 FYNNEI come from the germline V gene. CDR3: CASSGSGVNQPQHF. The CDR3 DNA reads TGTGCCAGCAGTGGGTCAGGGGTGAACCAGCCCCAGCATTTT.

V usage is TRBV6-5 and J usage is TRBJ1-1, with 7 bases fitting TRBD1. This CDR3 region has 15 residues. Unmatched junction bases numbered 7, after V lost 2 bases and J lost 4 bases. Germline CDR1 MNHEY, CDR2 SVGAGI. In DNA, the CDR3 is TGTGCCAGCAGTTACCGTGACAGGGTGGGCACTGAAGCTTTCTTT. Translation: CASSYRDRVGTEAFF.